These 24 T cell receptor beta chains were sequenced from one sample in a study of vaccination effects on CD4 cells after COVID-19. The data were produced by immunoSEQ multiplex PCR, yet TCRdb's version contains in-frame clones alone and is incomplete. Among fewer than 60,000 clones, approximately 73% were seen once, and the ten largest hold around 5.5%. Within the ViraFEST assay, antigen-specific CD4+ T cells underwent expansion with viral peptide pools prior to sequencing. Having been cultured for around ten days, the cells underwent CD4+ T cell isolation. Infection dated between March and December 2020, before the Alpha, Beta and Delta variants reached the United States. For these TCRs, the target antigens are not known. The sequences come from CD4+ T cells from PBMCs cultured with HIV peptides, collected before COVID-19 vaccination. Specified subset: HIV-1 Nef peptide pool negative control/reference culture. These receptors were taken from a human donor who had a prior SARS-CoV-2 infection.

V gene TRBV10-3 combines with J gene TRBJ2-3, with TRBD1 matching over 9 bases. Germline loops: CDR1 ENHRY, CDR2 SYGVKD. V was clipped by 5 bases and J by 3 bases; unmatched bases: 3. This CDR3 region has 14 residues. The CDR3 DNA reads as TGTGCCATCAGTTGGGACAGGGTGACAGATACGCAGTATTTT. This gives the protein CAISWDRVTDTQYF.

The chain employs TRBV4-3 and TRBJ1-2; D is ambiguous. Trimming pared 0 bases from V and 3 bases from J, leaving 5 bases between. The CDR3 runs to 13 residues. Germline V lookup: CDR1 LGHNA, CDR2 YSLEER. For the CDR3, the DNA is TGCGCCAGCAGCCAAGATCGGGACTATGGCTACACCTTC. It specifies CASSQDRDYGYTF.

The J gene is TRBJ2-2, the V gene TRBV5-1, with D perhaps TRBD1 or TRBD2 (5 bases each). This CDR3 region has 14 residues. The germline V gene has CDR1 SGHRS and CDR2 YFSETQ. V lost 3 bases to trimming and J lost 7 bases, with 13 bases between them. In nucleotides, the CDR3 is TGCGCCAGCAGCTCCGGGACCATCAACGGGGAGCTGTTTTTT. Amino acid sequence: CASSSGTINGELFF.

J is TRBJ2-7 and V is TRBV30; D is tentatively TRBD1 or TRBD2 (5 bases each). Trimming removed 0 bases at V and 3 bases at J, with 12 bases between. This CDR3 has 14 amino acids. Germline CDR1 is GTSNPN and CDR2 is SVGIG (reference sequence). Here the CDR3 reads CAWSVWGTGYEQYF. CDR3 coding DNA: TGTGCCTGGAGTGTATGGGGGACGGGCTACGAGCAGTACTTC. The complete variable domain, with remaining parts taken from reference TRBV30 and TRBJ2-7, reads SQTIHQWPATLVQPVGSPLSLECTVEGTSNPNLYWYRQAAGRGLQLLFYSVGIGQISSEVPQNLSASRPQDRQFILSSKKLLLSDSGFYLCAWSVWGTGYEQYFGPGTRLTVT.

The chain joins TRBV18 to TRBJ2-7; D ambiguous. V lost 1 base and J lost 3, with 10 bases in between. The CDR3 runs to 14 residues. Per germline, CDR1 KGHSH and CDR2 LQKENI. This chain's CDR3 is CASSPLEDSYEQYF. DNA of the CDR3: TGTGCCAGCTCACCACTTGAGGATAGCTACGAGCAGTACTTC.

This sequence joins TRBV11-2 and TRBJ2-7, with D perhaps matching TRBD1 (6 bases). Germline V gene sequence: CDR1 SGHAT, CDR2 FQNNGV. The CDR3 has 14 amino acids. V gave up 5 bases and J gave up 6 bases, with 17 bases separating them. The CDR3 DNA follows: TGTGCCAGCAGCCTCGTCCGTGGGGGCGGCGAGCAGTACTTC. Its translation is CASSLVRGGGEQYF.

This chain uses TRBV4-2 with TRBJ2-3; the D gene is possibly TRBD1 (5 bases). Germline V gene data show CDR1 as LGHNA and CDR2 as YNFKEQ. V gave up 1 base and J gave up 8 bases, with 10 bases separating them. CDR3 length: 13 residues. CDR3 DNA: TGTGCCAGCAGCCAAGGACAGTCCTCTACGCAGTATTTT. Encoded protein: CASSQGQSSTQYF.

The chain links TRBV5-6 to TRBJ1-1, with D possibly matching TRBD1 (5 bases). Germline loops: CDR1 SGHDT, CDR2 YYEEEE. V was pared by 0 bases and J by 7 bases, with 10 bases between. This CDR3 has 13 residues. The CDR3 nucleotides are TGTGCCAGCAGCTTGGATAGGCAGGGTGAAGCTTTCTTT. This codes for CASSLDRQGEAFF.

The chain recombines TRBV7-2 with TRBJ2-5, with 10 positions matching TRBD2. The length of the CDR3 is 13 residues. Trimming cost V 3 bases and J 5 bases; bases outside gene matches: 0. Germline V gives CDR1 SGHTA, CDR2 FQGNSA. The CDR3 spells CASSFSGGETQYF. CDR3 nucleotide sequence: TGTGCCAGCAGCTTTAGCGGGGGGGAGACCCAGTACTTC.

V and J are TRBV6-1 and TRBJ1-2; no reliable D call. The CDR3 consists of 15 residues. V gave up 3 bases and J gave up 3 bases, with 14 bases separating them. The germline V gene encodes CDR1 MNHNS and CDR2 SASEGT. The CDR3 nucleotides read TGTGCCAGCAGTGACAGTCCTCGATCTGACTATGGCTACACCTTC. Its protein is CASSDSPRSDYGYTF.

This clone was counted a few times. The chain uses TRBV11-3 and TRBJ2-1, with 11 bases lining up with TRBD2. The CDR3 length is 15 residues. V shed 5 bases and J 7 bases; nucleotides not matched to a gene: 7. CDR1 and CDR2 from the germline V gene are SGHNT and YENEEA. CDR3 residues: CASSTRLAGRNEQFF. The DNA of the CDR3 is TGTGCCAGCAGCACCCGACTAGCGGGAAGGAATGAGCAGTTCTTC.

The gene calls are TRBV3-1 (or the pseudogene TRBV3-2) and TRBJ2-2; D not resolved. V was trimmed by 5 bases and J by 5 bases, leaving 21 bases between them. Germline CDR1 and CDR2: LGHDT and YNNKEL (reference sequence). CDR3 size: 17 residues. The CDR3 sequence: CASSASPAAGRTGELFF. DNA for the CDR3: TGTGCCAGCAGCGCCTCCCCGGCTGCTGGGCGAACCGGGGAGCTGTTTTTT.

This clone showed up just a few times. The chain couples TRBV19 to TRBJ1-5; D is perhaps TRBD1 (5 bases). CDR3 length: 14 residues. Germline V gives CDR1 LNHDA, CDR2 SQIVND (reference sequence). Trimming took off 5 bases at V and 5 bases at J, with 13 bases between the two ends. The CDR3: CASSVTTGDQPQHF. The CDR3 DNA is TGTGCCAGTAGTGTAACAACAGGAGATCAGCCCCAGCATTTT.

The chain combines TRBV5-1 with TRBJ2-7; no clear D gene. The CDR3 has 19 residues. V dropped 0 bases and J dropped 3 bases, with 25 bases sitting between them. Germline V gives CDR1 SGHRS, CDR2 YFSETQ. CDR3 protein: CASSLGGVATRTESYEQYF. CDR3 bases: TGCGCCAGCAGCTTGGGAGGCGTAGCCACTCGGACCGAAAGCTACGAGCAGTACTTC.

The CDR3 reads CASSRGFPGQGNYEQYF. In DNA form, the CDR3 reads TGTGCCAGCAGTCGGGGGTTCCCGGGACAGGGAAATTACGAGCAGTACTTC. The chain recombines TRBV27 with TRBJ2-7, with 9 bases matching TRBD1. Germline V gene sequence: CDR1 MNHEY, CDR2 SMNVEV (reference sequence). CDR3 length: 17 amino acids. V lost 5 bases, J lost 4 bases, and 15 bases stayed unmatched.

The genes are TRBV18 and TRBJ2-3; unclear D gene. The CDR3 spans 16 residues. Per germline, CDR1 KGHSH and CDR2 LQKENI. Trimming removed 2 bases at V and 0 bases at J, with 12 bases between. For the CDR3, the DNA is TGTGCCAGCTCACCATCTGTGACGGTTAGCACAGATACGCAGTATTTT. The encoded protein is CASSPSVTVSTDTQYF.

V usage is TRBV24-1 and J usage is TRBJ2-1; D possibly corresponds to TRBD2 (6 bases). The germline V and J ends were trimmed by 5 bases and 0 bases, with 13 bases remaining between them. Germline lookup yields CDR1 KGHDR and CDR2 SFDVKD. This CDR3 spans 16 amino acids. The CDR3 region is CATSGDSGVSYNEQFF. The CDR3 nucleotides read TGTGCCACCAGTGGCGACTCGGGGGTCTCCTACAATGAGCAGTTCTTC.

The chain couples TRBV9 to TRBJ2-1, with D maybe TRBD1 (6 bases). Germline loops: CDR1 SGDLS, CDR2 YYNGEE. This CDR3 is 13 amino acids long. Trimming left V 10 bases short and J 5 bases short, with 16 bases between. The DNA for the CDR3 is TGTGCCCCAACAGGGCAGGGAAACAATGAGCAGTTCTTC. The encoded protein is CAPTGQGNNEQFF.

J is TRBJ2-3 and V is TRBV9; TRBD2 matches 8 bases. V trimming: 3 bases; J trimming: 3 bases; junction bases outside the gene matches: 3. This CDR3 has 14 amino acids. Per the germline V gene, CDR1 is SGDLS and CDR2 is YYNGEE. The CDR3 sequence is CASSGRGETDTQYF. CDR3 coding DNA: TGTGCCAGCAGCGGGCGGGGGGAGACAGATACGCAGTATTTT.

The chain joins TRBV19 to TRBJ2-6, with 7 bases identical to TRBD1. V was pared by 6 bases and J by 3 bases, with 5 bases of the junction left unmatched. Germline CDR1 and CDR2: LNHDA and SQIVND (reference sequence). This CDR3 region has 15 residues. In DNA form, the CDR3 reads TGTGCCAGTAGGGCAGGGGGTTATGGGGCCAACGTCCTGACTTTC. Protein sequence: CASRAGGYGANVLTF.

This CDR3 reads CASSDLRGRISEKLFF. The DNA of the CDR3 is TGTGCCAGCAGTGATCTCAGGGGGCGGATTTCTGAAAAACTGTTTTTT. This chain connects TRBV2 to TRBJ1-4, with 8 bases identical to TRBD1. CDR1 and CDR2 from the germline V gene are SNHLY and FYNNEI. Trimming removed 3 bases from V and 7 bases from J; junction bases left unmatched: 10. CDR3 size: 16 residues.

The chain recombines TRBV12-5 with TRBJ2-1; the D call may be TRBD1 or TRBD2 (5 bases each). The ends were cut back, 0 bases at V and 6 bases at J, with 12 bases in the middle. Looked up from germline, CDR1 is LGHNT and CDR2 is FRNRAP. This CDR3 is 15 amino acids long. In DNA, the CDR3 is TGTGCTAGTGGTTTGGTACTCTCGGGGCTCAATGAGCAGTTCTTC. It specifies CASGLVLSGLNEQFF.

V and J are TRBV10-2 and TRBJ1-4; D ambiguous. V was pared by 7 bases and J by 3 bases, with 9 bases between. The germline gives CDR1 WSHSY, CDR2 SAAADI. This CDR3 comprises 13 residues. For the CDR3, the DNA is TGCGCCAGCATGAGGCAGGCTAATGAAAAACTGTTTTTT. This codes for CASMRQANEKLFF.

The chain uses TRBV5-1 and TRBJ2-7; the D is unclear. Germline values: CDR1 SGHRS, CDR2 YFSETQ. CDR3 length: 14 amino acids. V was pared by 4 bases and J by 3 bases, with 14 bases between. Here the CDR3 reads CASSREGNGYEQYF. Written as DNA, the CDR3 is TGCGCCAGCAGCCGCGAAGGGAATGGCTACGAGCAGTACTTC. The full variable domain, its missing parts supplied by reference TRBV5-1 and TRBJ2-7, is KAGVTQTPRYLIKTRGQQVTLSCSPISGHRSVSWYQQTPGQGLQFLFEYFSETQRNKGNFPGRFSGRQFSNSRSEMNVSTLELGDSALYLCASSREGNGYEQYFGPGTRLTVT.